This T cell receptor beta chain appears in the sequencing data of a study of T-cell reconstitution after alpha-beta-depleted transplantation in children. Study-level findings and limits: Expanded graft clones numbering several hundred reportedly gave rise to alpha-beta T cells about two months after transplant. One year post-transplant, T-cell counts and diversity were largely derived from T cells produced anew.

A library of TCRbeta sequences, prepared with unique molecular identifiers, was generated. MiXCR, run by TCRdb on the PCR reads, gives a single entry per CDR3 protein. Of about 290,000 distinct CDR3 sequences in the sample, roughly 9.1% were seen once. This clonotype was detected ten times or more. Its matching antigen is unknown. The input for sequencing was PBMCs, taken before TCRalphabeta/CD19-depleted stem cell transplant. The receptor comes from a boy in the first two years of life with acute myeloid leukemia, due to receive a stem cell transplant.

This CDR3 reads CASSLVLGGATDTQYF. CDR3 DNA: TGCGCCAGCAGCTTGGTCTTAGGAGGGGCTACAGATACGCAGTATTTT. The gene calls are TRBV5-1 and TRBJ2-3, with D perhaps matching TRBD2 (6 bases). The CDR3 has 16 residues. Germline assignment: CDR1 SGHRS and CDR2 YFSETQ. The V and J ends lost 0 bases and 3 bases respectively, with 14 bases between them. Variable domain in full (rest from reference TRBV5-1 and TRBJ2-3): KAGVTQTPRYLIKTRGQQVTLSCSPISGHRSVSWYQQTPGQGLQFLFEYFSETQRNKGNFPGRFSGRQFSNSRSEMNVSTLELGDSALYLCASSLVLGGATDTQYFGPGTRLTVL.